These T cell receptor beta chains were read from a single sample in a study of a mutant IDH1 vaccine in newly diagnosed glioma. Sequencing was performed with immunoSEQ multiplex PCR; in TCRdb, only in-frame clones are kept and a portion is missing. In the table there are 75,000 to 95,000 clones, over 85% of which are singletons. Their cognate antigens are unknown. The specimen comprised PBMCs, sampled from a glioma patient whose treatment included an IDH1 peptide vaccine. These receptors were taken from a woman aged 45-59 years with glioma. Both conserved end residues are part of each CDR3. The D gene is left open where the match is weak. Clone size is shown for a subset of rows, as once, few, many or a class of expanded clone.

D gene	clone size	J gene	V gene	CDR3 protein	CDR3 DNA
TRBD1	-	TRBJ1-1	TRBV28	CASSVPTGVNYMNTEAFF	TGTGCCAGCAGTGTTCCGACAGGGGTCAACTACATGAACACTGAAGCTTTCTTT
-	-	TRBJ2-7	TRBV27	CASSLWGTSNYEQYF	TGTGCCAGCAGTTTATGGGGGACAAGTAACTACGAGCAGTACTTC
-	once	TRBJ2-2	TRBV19	CASSISRVTGELFF	TGTGCCAGTAGTATAAGCAGGGTCACCGGGGAGCTGTTTTTT
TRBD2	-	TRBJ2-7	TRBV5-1	CASSNPGGAHEQYF	TGCGCCAGCAGCAACCCGGGGGGGGCCCACGAGCAGTACTTC
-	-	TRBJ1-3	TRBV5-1	CASSLAGYGNTIYF	TGCGCCAGCAGCTTGGCAGGGTACGGAAACACCATATATTTT
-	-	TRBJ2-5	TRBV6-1	CASSEWERETQYF	TGTGCCAGCAGTGAGTGGGAACGAGAGACCCAGTACTTC
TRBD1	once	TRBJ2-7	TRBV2	CASSGTGGYEQYF	TGTGCCAGCTCCGGGACAGGGGGCTACGAGCAGTACTTC
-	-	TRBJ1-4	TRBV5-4	CASSDGGAMDEKLFF	TGTGCCAGCAGCGACGGTGGGGCGATGGATGAAAAACTGTTTTTT
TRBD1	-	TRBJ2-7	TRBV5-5	CASSWRLQGGSYEQYF	TGTGCCAGCAGCTGGAGGTTACAGGGGGGCTCCTACGAGCAGTACTTC
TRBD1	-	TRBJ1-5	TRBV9	CASSVGQGNQPQHF	TGTGCCAGCAGCGTGGGACAGGGCAATCAGCCCCAGCATTTT
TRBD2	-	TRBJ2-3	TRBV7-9	CASSFQTSPDTQYF	TGTGCCAGCAGCTTTCAGACTAGCCCCGATACGCAGTATTTT
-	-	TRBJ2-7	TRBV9	CASSDRDTYEQYF	TGTGCCAGCAGCGACCGGGATACCTACGAGCAGTACTTC
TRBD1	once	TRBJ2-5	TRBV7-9	CASSWDRGYNQETQYF	TGTGCCAGCAGCTGGGACAGGGGGTACAACCAAGAGACCCAGTACTTC
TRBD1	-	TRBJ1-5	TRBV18	CASSQGAGGNQPQHF	TGTGCCAGCTCACAGGGGGCTGGGGGCAATCAGCCCCAGCATTTT
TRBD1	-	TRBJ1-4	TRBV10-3	CAISETQRGQGEEKLFF	TGTGCCATCAGTGAGACGCAACGGGGACAGGGTGAGGAAAAACTGTTTTTT
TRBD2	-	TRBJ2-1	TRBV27	CASSFWGGAYNEQFF	TGTGCCAGCAGTTTTTGGGGGGGGGCCTACAATGAGCAGTTCTTC
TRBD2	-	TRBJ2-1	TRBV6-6	CASSYSRTSGSNEQFF	TGTGCCAGCAGTTACTCGAGGACTAGCGGGAGTAATGAGCAGTTCTTC